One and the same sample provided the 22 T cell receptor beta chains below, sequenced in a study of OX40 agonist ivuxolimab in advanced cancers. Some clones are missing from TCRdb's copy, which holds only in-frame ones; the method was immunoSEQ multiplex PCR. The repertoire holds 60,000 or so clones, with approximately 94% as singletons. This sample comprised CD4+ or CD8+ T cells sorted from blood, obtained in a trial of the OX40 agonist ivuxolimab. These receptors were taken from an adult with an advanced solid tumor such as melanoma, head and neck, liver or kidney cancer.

The CDR3 sequence is CASSLGGTIYF. Here the CDR3 DNA reads TGTGCCAGCAGCCTGGGGGGCACCATATATTTT. The chain recombines TRBV7-2 with TRBJ1-3, with a weak D call TRBD1 (5 bases). Trimming took 5 bases from V and 9 from J, leaving 8 bases between them. Germline CDR1 and CDR2: SGHTA and FQGNSA. The CDR3 runs 11 residues.

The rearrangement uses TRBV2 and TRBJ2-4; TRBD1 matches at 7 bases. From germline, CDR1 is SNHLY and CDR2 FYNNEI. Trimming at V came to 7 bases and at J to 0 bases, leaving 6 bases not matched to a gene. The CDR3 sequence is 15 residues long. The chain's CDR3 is CASNIYRGAKNIQYF. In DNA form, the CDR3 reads TGTGCCAGCAACATCTACAGGGGAGCCAAAAACATTCAGTACTTC.

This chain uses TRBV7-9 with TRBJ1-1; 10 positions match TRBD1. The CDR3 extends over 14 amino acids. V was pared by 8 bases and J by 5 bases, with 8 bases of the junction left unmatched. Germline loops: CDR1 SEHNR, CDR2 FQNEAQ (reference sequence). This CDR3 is CASSAGTGETEAFF. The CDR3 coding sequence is TGTGCCAGCTCGGCCGGGACAGGGGAAACTGAAGCTTTCTTT.

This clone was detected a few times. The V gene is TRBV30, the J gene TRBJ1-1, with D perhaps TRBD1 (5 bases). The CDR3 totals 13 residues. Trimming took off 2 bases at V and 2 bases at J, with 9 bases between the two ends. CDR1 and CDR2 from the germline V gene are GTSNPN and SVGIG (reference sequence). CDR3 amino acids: CAWSFGGNTEAFF. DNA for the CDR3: TGTGCCTGGAGTTTCGGGGGAAACACTGAAGCTTTCTTT.

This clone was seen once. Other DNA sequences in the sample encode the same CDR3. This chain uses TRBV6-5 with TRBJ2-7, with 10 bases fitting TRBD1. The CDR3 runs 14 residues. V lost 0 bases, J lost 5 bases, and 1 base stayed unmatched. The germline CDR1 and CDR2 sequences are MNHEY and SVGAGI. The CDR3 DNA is TGTGCCAGCAGTTACTCAGGGACAGGGGACGAGCAGTACTTC. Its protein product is CASSYSGTGDEQYF.

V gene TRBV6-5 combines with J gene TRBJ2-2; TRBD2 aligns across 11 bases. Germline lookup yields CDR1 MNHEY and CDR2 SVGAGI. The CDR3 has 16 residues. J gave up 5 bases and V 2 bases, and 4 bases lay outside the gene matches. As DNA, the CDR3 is TGTGCCAGCAGTTACACTAGCGGGAGTTTTACCGGGGAGCTGTTTTTT. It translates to CASSYTSGSFTGELFF.

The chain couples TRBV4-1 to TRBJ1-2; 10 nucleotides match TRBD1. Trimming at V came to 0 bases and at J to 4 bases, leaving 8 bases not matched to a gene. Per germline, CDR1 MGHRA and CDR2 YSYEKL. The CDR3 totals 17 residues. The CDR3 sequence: CASSQEGGTGAPYGYTF. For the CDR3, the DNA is TGCGCCAGCAGCCAAGAAGGCGGGACAGGGGCGCCCTATGGCTACACCTTC.

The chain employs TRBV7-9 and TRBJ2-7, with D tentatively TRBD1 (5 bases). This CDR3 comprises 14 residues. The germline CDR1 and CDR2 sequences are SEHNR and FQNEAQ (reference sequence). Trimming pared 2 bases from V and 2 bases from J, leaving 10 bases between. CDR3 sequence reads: CASSLQTATYEQYF. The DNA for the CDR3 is TGTGCCAGCAGCTTACAGACAGCTACCTACGAGCAGTACTTC.

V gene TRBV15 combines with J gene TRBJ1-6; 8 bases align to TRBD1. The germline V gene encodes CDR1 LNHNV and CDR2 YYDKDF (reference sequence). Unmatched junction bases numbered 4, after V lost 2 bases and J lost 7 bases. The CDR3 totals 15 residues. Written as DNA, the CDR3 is TGTGCCACCAGCAGACCTCAGGGGGCGAATTCACCCCTCCACTTT. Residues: CATSRPQGANSPLHF.

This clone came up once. The CDR3: CAWSGLAGGSNTGELFF. The CDR3 nucleotides are TGTGCCTGGAGCGGACTAGCGGGAGGCTCGAACACCGGGGAGCTGTTTTTT. This chain connects TRBV30 to TRBJ2-2, with 14 bases that match TRBD2. This CDR3 is 17 amino acids long. J was trimmed by 0 bases and V by 3 bases; bases with no gene match: 3. From germline, CDR1 is GTSNPN and CDR2 SVGIG (reference sequence).

CDR3 amino acids: CASSQDARGTNTEAFF. The CDR3 nucleotides read TGCGCCAGCAGCCAAGATGCCCGGGGGACGAACACTGAAGCTTTCTTT. The rearrangement joins TRBV4-3 to TRBJ1-1; TRBD1 might be the D (5 bases). CDR1 and CDR2 from the germline V gene are LGHNA and YSLEER. Between the trimmed V and J ends, which lost 0 bases and 1 base, there was a span of 12 bases. This CDR3 region has 16 residues.

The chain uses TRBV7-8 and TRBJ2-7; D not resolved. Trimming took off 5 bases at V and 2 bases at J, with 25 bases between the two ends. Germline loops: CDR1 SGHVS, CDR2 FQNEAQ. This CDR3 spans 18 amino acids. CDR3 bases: TGTGCCAGCAGCCGTATCACCCCGACGGACGAGCTTACCTACGAGCAGTACTTC. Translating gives CASSRITPTDELTYEQYF. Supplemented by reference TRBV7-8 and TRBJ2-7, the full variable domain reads GAGVSQSPRYKVAKRGQDVALRCDPISGHVSLFWYQQALGQGPEFLTYFQNEAQLDKSGLPSDRFFAERPEGSVSTLKIQRTQQEDSAVYLCASSRITPTDELTYEQYFGPGTRLTVT.

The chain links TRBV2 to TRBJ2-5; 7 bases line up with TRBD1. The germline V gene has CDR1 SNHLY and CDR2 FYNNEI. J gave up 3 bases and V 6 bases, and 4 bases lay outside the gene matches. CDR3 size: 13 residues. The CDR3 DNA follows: TGTGCCAGCAGAGATACAGGGGAAGAGACCCAGTACTTC. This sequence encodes CASRDTGEETQYF.

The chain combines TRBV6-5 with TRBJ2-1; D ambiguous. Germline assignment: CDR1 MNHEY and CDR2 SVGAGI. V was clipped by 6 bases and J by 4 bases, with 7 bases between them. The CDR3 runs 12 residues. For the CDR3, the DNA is TGTGCCAGCAGCCCCACTTACAATGAGCAGTTCTTC. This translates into CASSPTYNEQFF.

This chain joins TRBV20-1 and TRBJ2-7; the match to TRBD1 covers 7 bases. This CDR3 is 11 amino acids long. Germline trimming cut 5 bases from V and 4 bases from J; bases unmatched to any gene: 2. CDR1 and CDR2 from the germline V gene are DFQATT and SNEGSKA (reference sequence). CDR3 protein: CSASTGYEQYF. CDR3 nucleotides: TGCAGTGCTTCGACAGGGTACGAGCAGTACTTC.

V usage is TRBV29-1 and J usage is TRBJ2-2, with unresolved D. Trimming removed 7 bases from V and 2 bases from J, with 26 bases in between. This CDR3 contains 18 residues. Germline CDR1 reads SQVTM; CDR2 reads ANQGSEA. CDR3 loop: CSAVHLFLGTTNTGELFF. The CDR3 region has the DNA TGCAGCGCTGTTCACCTGTTCCTAGGAACGACAAACACCGGGGAGCTGTTTTTT.

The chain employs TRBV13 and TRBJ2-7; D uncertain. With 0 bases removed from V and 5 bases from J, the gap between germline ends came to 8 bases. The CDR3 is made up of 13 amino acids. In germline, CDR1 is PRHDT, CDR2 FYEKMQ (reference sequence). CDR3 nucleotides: TGTGCCAGCAGCTTAGGTTCGGTTGACGAGCAGTACTTC. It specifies CASSLGSVDEQYF.

The CDR3, as DNA: TGTGCCTGGGTCGGGCTAGCGGGAGCGGGAAATCGCGGGGAGCTGTTTTTT. Translating gives CAWVGLAGAGNRGELFF. V and J are TRBV30 and TRBJ2-2, with 10 bases matching TRBD2. Germline trimming cut 5 bases from V and 7 bases from J; bases unmatched to any gene: 16. Germline V CDR1 and CDR2: GTSNPN, SVGIG (reference sequence). This CDR3 region has 17 residues. The whole variable domain, filled in from reference TRBV30 and TRBJ2-2, reads SQTIHQWPATLVQPVGSPLSLECTVEGTSNPNLYWYRQAAGRGLQLLFYSVGIGQISSEVPQNLSASRPQDRQFILSSKKLLLSDSGFYLCAWVGLAGAGNRGELFFGEGSRLTVL.

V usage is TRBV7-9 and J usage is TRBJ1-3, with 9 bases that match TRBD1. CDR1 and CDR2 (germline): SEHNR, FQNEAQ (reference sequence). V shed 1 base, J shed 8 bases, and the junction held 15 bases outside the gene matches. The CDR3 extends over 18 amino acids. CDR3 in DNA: TGTGCCAGCAGCTTAGGACAGGGGGACTTGAGGATGGCCGACACCATATATTTT. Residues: CASSLGQGDLRMADTIYF.

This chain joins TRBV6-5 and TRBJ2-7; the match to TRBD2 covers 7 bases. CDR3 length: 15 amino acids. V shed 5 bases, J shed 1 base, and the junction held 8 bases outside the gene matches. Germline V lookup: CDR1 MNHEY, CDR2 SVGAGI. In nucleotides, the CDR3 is TGTGCCAGCAGTCCAGATAGCGGGCCGTCCTACGAGCAGTACTTC. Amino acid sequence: CASSPDSGPSYEQYF.

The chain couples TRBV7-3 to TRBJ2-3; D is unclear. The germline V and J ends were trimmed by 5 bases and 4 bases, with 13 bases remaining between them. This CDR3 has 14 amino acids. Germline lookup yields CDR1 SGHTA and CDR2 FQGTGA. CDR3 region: CASSRPDVADTQYF. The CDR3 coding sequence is TGTGCCAGCAGCCGACCGGATGTCGCAGATACGCAGTATTTT.

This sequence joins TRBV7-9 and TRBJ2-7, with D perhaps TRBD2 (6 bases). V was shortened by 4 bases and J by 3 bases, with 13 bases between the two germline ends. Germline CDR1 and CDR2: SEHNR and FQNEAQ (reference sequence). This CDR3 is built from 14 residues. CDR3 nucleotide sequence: TGTGCCAGCAGCTCCGGGGGAAACCTCTACGAGCAGTACTTC. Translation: CASSSGGNLYEQYF.